A single sample is the source of the 14 T cell receptor beta chains below, sequenced in a study of tumor-infiltrating lymphocytes in primary liver carcinoma. Unsorted whole blood yielded blood RNA, and germline DNA was extracted as well. From approximately 450 ng total RNA, TCR beta cDNA was generated with a primer in the constant region. Three rounds of nested multiplex PCR with slightly modified ARM-PCR produced TCR beta libraries. Each of the first two PCR rounds ran around 10 cycles with TRBV1-TRBV30 forward and C-beta reverse primers. TCRdb used MiXCR to reprocess the multiplex PCR reads, holding one entry per CDR3 protein. The repertoire holds about 330,000 distinct CDR3 sequences, 65% seen once, with about 6.5% in the top ten. The sequenced material came from peripheral blood. These TCRs come from a man aged 35 to 55 with primary liver carcinoma and hepatitis B virus infection.

The V gene is TRBV10-3, the J gene TRBJ2-1; no reliable D call. V was cut by 6 bases and J by 1 base, with 13 bases left in between. This CDR3 is built from 15 residues. Looked up from germline, CDR1 is ENHRY and CDR2 is SYGVKD. The CDR3 DNA is TGTGCCATCAGCGTTAGCTCCAGTTCCTACAATGAGCAGTTCTTC. Translation gives CAISVSSSSYNEQFF.

Concerning this clonotype: This could be a read error, since a much larger clone is one nucleotide away. The chain has TRBV6-6 and TRBJ2-7; perhaps TRBD2 as D (6 bases). Per the germline V gene, CDR1 is MNHNY and CDR2 is SVGAGI (reference sequence). Trimming left V 6 bases short and J 13 bases short, with 25 bases between. This CDR3 has 14 amino acids. CDR3 in DNA: TGTGCCAGCAGCGGTGGAGCGGGCGGTATCGGGCATTACTTC. Amino acids: CASSGGAGGIGHYF.

In its sample, this clonotype was seen a few times. This rearrangement joins TRBV5-1 to TRBJ2-3; a weak D match, TRBD2 (5 bases). The CDR3 sequence is 14 residues long. Per the germline V gene, CDR1 is SGHRS and CDR2 is YFSETQ. The V and J ends lost 0 bases and 4 bases respectively, with 9 bases between them. The DNA for the CDR3 is TGCGCCAGCAGCTTGGGAGGGTACCCAGATACGCAGTATTTT. This encodes CASSLGGYPDTQYF.

The rearrangement links TRBV12-5 to TRBJ2-2; D unclear. CDR3 size: 15 residues. Germline lookup yields CDR1 LGHNT and CDR2 FRNRAP. CDR3 residues: CASSLGQAGTGELFF. CDR3 bases: TGTGCCAGCAGTTTAGGTCAAGCAGGCACCGGGGAGCTGTTTTTT.

Remarks on this clonotype: The CDR3 end shows no conserved phenylalanine or tryptophan, and so a read error is likely. The J gene is TRBJ2-2, the V gene TRBV11-2, with D perhaps TRBD2 (5 bases). The CDR3 sequence is 14 residues long. From germline, CDR1 is SGHAT and CDR2 FQNNGV. The CDR3 region is CASSFRANTGVLFS. For the CDR3, the DNA is TGTGCCAGCAGCTTCCGGGCGAACACCGGGGTGCTGTTTTCT.

As concerns this clonotype: Being one base from a much bigger clone, this may be a read error. The rearrangement uses TRBV6-6 and TRBJ2-7, with 10 bases aligning to TRBD2. Germline V CDR1 and CDR2: MNHNY, SVGAGI (reference sequence). This CDR3 has 15 residues. The V and J ends lost 7 bases and 0 bases, in that order; junction bases with no gene match: 6. The CDR3 sequence is CASTSTSGISYEQYF. For the CDR3, the DNA is TGTGCCAGCACCAGCACTAGCGGGATCTCCTACGAGCAGTACTTC.

The table lists this clonotype with many counts. The chain employs TRBV29-1 and TRBJ2-3; possibly TRBD2 for D (5 bases). V lost 5 bases, J lost 2 bases, and 11 bases lay in between. Per the germline V gene, CDR1 is SQVTM and CDR2 is ANQGSEA. The CDR3 covers 13 residues. In DNA form, the CDR3 reads TGCAGCGTTCGGGATTATACCACAGATACGCAGTATTTT. Translating it yields CSVRDYTTDTQYF.

Concerning this clonotype: One base away lies a much larger clone, so this may be a sequencing read error. CDR3 nucleotides: TGTGCCAGCAGCCCAACAGGGGGCTCCCACAATGGGCAGTTCTTC. Residues: CASSPTGGSHNGQFF. The chain has TRBV6-5 and TRBJ2-1, with 9 positions matching TRBD1. CDR1 is MNHEY, CDR2 SVGAGI, per germline. The CDR3 sequence is 15 residues long.

This clonotype came up a few times. The chain is built from TRBV6-5 and TRBJ2-3; D tentatively reads TRBD1 or TRBD2 (6 bases each). The length of the CDR3 is 15 residues. The V and J ends lost 1 base and 6 bases respectively, with 14 bases between them. Germline values: CDR1 MNHEY, CDR2 SVGAGI. The CDR3 is CASSYWGALADTQYF. In nucleotides, the CDR3 is TGTGCCAGCAGTTACTGGGGGGCCTTGGCTGATACGCAGTATTTT.

Regarding this clonotype: At one end the junction does not follow the germline gene, possibly because of a read error. The chain is built from TRBV11-2 and TRBJ2-7, with TRBD2 matching over 7 bases. Germline lookup yields CDR1 SGHAT and CDR2 FQNNGV. The CDR3 sequence is 12 residues long. The CDR3 sequence is CACSLGGSEQYF. Here the CDR3 DNA reads TGCGCCTGCAGCTTAGGCGGGAGCGAGCAGTACTTC.

The V gene is TRBV6-6, the J gene TRBJ2-1, with TRBD2 matching 15 bases. The ends lost 5 bases at V and 7 bases at J; junction bases unmatched: 3. The CDR3 length is 15 residues. Germline CDR1 reads MNHNY; CDR2 reads SVGAGI (reference sequence). The CDR3 loop reads CASSRGTSGRNEQFF. The CDR3 coding sequence is TGTGCCAGCAGTCGGGGGACTAGCGGGAGGAATGAGCAGTTCTTC.

The chain carries TRBV28 and TRBJ2-1; 9 nucleotides line up with TRBD2. Unmatched junction bases numbered 15, after V lost 4 bases and J lost 8 bases. Germline V gene sequence: CDR1 MDHEN, CDR2 SYDVKM. The CDR3 spans 17 residues. This chain's CDR3 is CASSSTFAGGPRDEQFF. CDR3 bases: TGTGCCAGCAGTTCCACCTTTGCGGGAGGGCCACGGGATGAGCAGTTCTTC.

CDR3 sequence reads: CASSKTLTSSEQYF. The CDR3, as DNA: TGTGCCAGCAGCAAAACGCTGACTAGCTCCGAGCAGTACTTC. This sequence joins TRBV5-4 and TRBJ2-7, with 7 bases matching TRBD2. The CDR3 contains 14 residues. J gave up 6 bases and V 4 bases, and 10 bases lay outside the gene matches. The germline V gene has CDR1 SGHNT and CDR2 YYREEE (reference sequence).

J is TRBJ2-7 and V is TRBV11-2; D is possibly TRBD1 (7 bases). The CDR3 is 15 amino acids. Per the germline V gene, CDR1 is SGHAT and CDR2 is FQNNGV. V lost 3 bases and J lost 9, with 21 bases in between. The chain's CDR3 is CASSFVAGGQYWQYF. The CDR3 bases are TGTGCCAGCAGCTTTGTGGCAGGGGGGCAGTACTGGCAGTACTTC. Supplemented by reference TRBV11-2 and TRBJ2-7, the full variable domain reads EAGVAQSPRYKIIEKRQSVAFWCNPISGHATLYWYQQILGQGPKLLIQFQNNGVVDDSQLPKDRFSAERLKGVDSTLKIQPAKLEDSAVYLCASSFVAGGQYWQYFGPGTRLTVT.